The 5 T cell receptor beta chains below come from one sample, sequenced in a study of blood T cell repertoires in COVID-19. The assay was immunoSEQ multiplex PCR, and TCRdb's table has in-frame clones only and misses some. The repertoire holds around 230,000 clones, approximately 86% seen once, with just over 7% in the top ten. The specimen was peripheral blood. These receptor sequences come from a man aged 55 to 70 who had recovered from COVID-19.

The rearrangement joins TRBV2 to TRBJ2-7; TRBD2 matches 10 bases. V lost 3 bases, J lost 2 bases, and 4 bases stayed unmatched. The CDR3 has 15 amino acids. Germline V gives CDR1 SNHLY, CDR2 FYNNEI. CDR3 DNA: TGTGCCAGCAGTGAGGCCACTAGCGGGGCCTACGAGCAGTACGTC. As protein: CASSEATSGAYEQYV.

DNA of the CDR3: TGTGCCAGCAGCTTACCATCCCAAGAGACCCAGTACTTC. It specifies CASSLPSQETQYF. The chain carries TRBV7-8 and TRBJ2-5; D not certain. Germline loops: CDR1 SGHVS, CDR2 FQNEAQ. The germline V and J ends were trimmed by 2 bases and 1 base, with 5 bases remaining between them. There are 13 residues in the CDR3. Using reference TRBV7-8 and TRBJ2-5 for the parts outside the CDR3, the full variable domain is GAGVSQSPRYKVAKRGQDVALRCDPISGHVSLFWYQQALGQGPEFLTYFQNEAQLDKSGLPSDRFFAERPEGSVSTLKIQRTQQEDSAVYLCASSLPSQETQYFGPGTRLLVL.

V is TRBV6-5 and J is TRBJ1-5; tentatively, D is TRBD1 (5 bases). V lost 5 bases to trimming and J lost 6 bases, with 14 bases between them. This CDR3 comprises 14 residues. Germline assignment: CDR1 MNHEY and CDR2 SVGAGI. In nucleotides, the CDR3 is TGTGCCAGCAGTCCCCTCGGGGGGGGTCAGCCCCAGCATTTT. The encoded protein is CASSPLGGGQPQHF.

This clone showed up just once. The chain employs TRBV6-5 and TRBJ1-6; unclear D gene. Germline V gene lookup returns CDR1 MNHEY and CDR2 SVGAGI. Trimming shortened V by 6 bases and J by 7 bases, and 10 bases separated the two germline ends. This CDR3 spans 13 amino acids. The DNA for the CDR3 is TGTGCCAGCAGGGGCAGGCCGAATTCACCCCTCCACTTT. Its protein is CASRGRPNSPLHF.

J is TRBJ2-5 and V is TRBV7-9; D gene uncertain. The CDR3 consists of 14 residues. Germline V gene sequence: CDR1 SEHNR, CDR2 FQNEAQ (reference sequence). V was shortened by 4 bases and J by 5 bases, with 14 bases between the two germline ends. CDR3 in amino acids: CASSWAPPRETQYF. CDR3 bases: TGTGCCAGCAGCTGGGCCCCACCAAGGGAGACCCAGTACTTC.